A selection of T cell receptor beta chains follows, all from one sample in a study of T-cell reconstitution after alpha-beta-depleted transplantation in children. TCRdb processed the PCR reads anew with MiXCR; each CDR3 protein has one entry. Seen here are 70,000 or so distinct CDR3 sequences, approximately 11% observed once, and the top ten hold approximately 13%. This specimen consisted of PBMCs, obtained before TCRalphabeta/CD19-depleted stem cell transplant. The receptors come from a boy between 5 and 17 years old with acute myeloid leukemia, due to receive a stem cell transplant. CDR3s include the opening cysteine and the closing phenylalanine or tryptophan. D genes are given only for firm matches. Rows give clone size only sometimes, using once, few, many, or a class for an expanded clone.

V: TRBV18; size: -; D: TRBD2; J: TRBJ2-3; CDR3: CASSPLPIAGPTDTQYF; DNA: TGTGCCAGCTCACCACTACCGATAGCGGGACCCACAGATACGCAGTATTTT
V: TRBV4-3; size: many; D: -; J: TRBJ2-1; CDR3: CASSQGLSGWDEQFF; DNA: TGCGCCAGCAGCCAAGGGCTCTCCGGTTGGGATGAGCAGTTCTTC
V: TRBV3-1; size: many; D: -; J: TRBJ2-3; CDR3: CASSQAAYTQYF; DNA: TGTGCCAGCAGCCAAGCGGCATATACGCAGTATTTT
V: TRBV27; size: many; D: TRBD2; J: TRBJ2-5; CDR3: CASSSWTSGRETQYF; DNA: TGTGCCAGCAGTTCCTGGACTAGCGGGAGAGAGACCCAGTACTTC
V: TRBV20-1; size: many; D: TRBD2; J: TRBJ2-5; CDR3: CSARDPSGYQETQYF; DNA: TGCAGTGCTAGAGATCCTAGCGGGTATCAAGAGACCCAGTACTTC
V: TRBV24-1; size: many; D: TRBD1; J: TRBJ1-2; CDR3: CATSDSRGQGRFNYGYTF; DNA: TGTGCCACCAGTGATTCTCGGGGACAGGGCCGTTTTAACTATGGCTACACCTTC
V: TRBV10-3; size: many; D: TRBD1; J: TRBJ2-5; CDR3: CATMPGQKKETQYF; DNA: TGTGCCACCATGCCGGGACAGAAAAAAGAGACCCAGTACTTC
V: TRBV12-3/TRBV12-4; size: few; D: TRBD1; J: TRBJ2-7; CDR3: CASTMGQGPLEQYF; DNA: TGTGCCAGCACCATGGGACAGGGGCCATTAGAGCAGTACTTC
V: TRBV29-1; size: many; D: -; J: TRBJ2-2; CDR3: CSVGSLGTGELFF; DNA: TGCAGCGTTGGCAGCTTAGGAACCGGGGAGCTGTTTTTT
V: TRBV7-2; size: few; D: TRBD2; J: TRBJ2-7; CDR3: CASKGPAGGSGEQYF; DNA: TGTGCCTCAAAGGGGCCAGCGGGAGGGTCGGGTGAGCAGTACTTC
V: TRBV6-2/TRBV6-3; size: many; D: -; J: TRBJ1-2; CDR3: CASNPLGGPGGYTF; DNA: TGTGCCAGCAACCCGCTGGGCGGCCCGGGCGGCTACACCTTC
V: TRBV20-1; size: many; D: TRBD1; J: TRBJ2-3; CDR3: CSAFSGTGGTDTQYF; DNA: TGCAGTGCTTTTTCCGGGACAGGGGGCACAGATACGCAGTATTTT
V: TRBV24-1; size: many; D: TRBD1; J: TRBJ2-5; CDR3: CATSVGTGGRETQYF; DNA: TGTGCCACCAGTGTTGGGACAGGGGGAAGGGAGACCCAGTACTTC
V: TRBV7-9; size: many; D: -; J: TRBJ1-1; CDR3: CASSLVGLLPEAFF; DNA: TGTGCCAGCAGCTTAGTCGGACTGCTACCCGAAGCTTTCTTT
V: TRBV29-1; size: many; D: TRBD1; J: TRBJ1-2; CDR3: CSAETGRDYGYTF; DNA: TGCAGCGCCGAGACAGGGAGGGACTATGGCTACACCTTC
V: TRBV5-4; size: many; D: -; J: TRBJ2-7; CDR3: CASSLWRTYEQYF; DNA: TGTGCCAGCAGCTTGTGGCGGACCTACGAGCAGTACTTC
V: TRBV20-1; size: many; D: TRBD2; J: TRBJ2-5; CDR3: CSASRLAGGPLAETQYF; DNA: TGCAGTGCTAGTCGACTAGCGGGAGGGCCGTTGGCGGAGACCCAGTACTTC
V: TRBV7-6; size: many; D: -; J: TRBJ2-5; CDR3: CASSQGGPAQETQYF; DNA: TGTGCCAGCAGCCAGGGGGGGCCAGCCCAAGAGACCCAGTACTTC
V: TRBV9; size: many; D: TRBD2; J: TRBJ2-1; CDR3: CASSVMGGGGTYNEQFF; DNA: TGTGCCAGCAGCGTAATGGGGGGGGGAGGGACCTACAATGAGCAGTTCTTC
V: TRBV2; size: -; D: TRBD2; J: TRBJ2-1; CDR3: CTRSREARGRVFNEQFF; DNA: TGTACCCGCAGTCGGGAGGCCCGGGGCAGGGTATTCAATGAGCAGTTCTTC
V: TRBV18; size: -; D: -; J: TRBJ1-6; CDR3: CASSSLQGFNSPLHF; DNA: TGTGCCAGCTCTTCCCTTCAGGGTTTTAATTCACCCCTCCACTTT
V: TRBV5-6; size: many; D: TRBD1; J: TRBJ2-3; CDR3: CASSFDRGSTDTQYF; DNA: TGTGCCAGCAGCTTCGACAGGGGGAGCACAGATACGCAGTATTTT
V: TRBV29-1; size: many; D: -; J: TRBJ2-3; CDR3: CSVVLSGRTDTQYF; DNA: TGCAGCGTTGTTCTCAGTGGACGCACAGATACGCAGTATTTT
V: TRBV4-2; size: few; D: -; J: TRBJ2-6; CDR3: CASSYDTRRGSGANVLTF; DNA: TGTGCCAGCAGCTACGACACTCGGCGCGGTTCTGGGGCCAACGTCCTGACTTTC
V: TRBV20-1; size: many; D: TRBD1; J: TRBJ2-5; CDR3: CSATSGTGGLGETQYF; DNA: TGCAGTGCAACTTCCGGGACAGGGGGCTTGGGGGAGACCCAGTACTTC
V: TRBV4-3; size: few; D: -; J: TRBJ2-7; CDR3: CASSQDRGHEQYF; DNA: TGCGCCAGCAGCCAAGATCGCGGGCACGAGCAGTACTTC
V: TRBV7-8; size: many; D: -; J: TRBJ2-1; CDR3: CASSRLVPGSPLNEQFF; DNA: TGTGCCAGCAGCCGCCTTGTTCCCGGGAGTCCTTTAAATGAGCAGTTCTTC
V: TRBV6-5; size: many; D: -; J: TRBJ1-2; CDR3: CASSSLPSVQGYTF; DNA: TGTGCCAGCAGTTCCCTTCCAAGCGTCCAGGGCTACACCTTC
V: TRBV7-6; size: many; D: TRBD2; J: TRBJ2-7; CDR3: CASSLVASGASYEQYF; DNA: TGTGCCAGCAGCTTAGTGGCTAGCGGGGCTTCCTACGAGCAGTACTTC
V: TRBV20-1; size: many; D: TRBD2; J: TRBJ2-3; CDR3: CSARWTSGADTQYF; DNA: TGCAGTGCTAGATGGACTAGCGGGGCAGATACGCAGTATTTT
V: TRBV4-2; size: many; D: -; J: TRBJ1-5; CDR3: CASSPGGSNQPQHF; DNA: TGTGCCAGCAGCCCCGGGGGTAGCAATCAGCCCCAGCATTTT
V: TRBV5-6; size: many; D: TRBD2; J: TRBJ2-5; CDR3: CASSFLPGTTETQYF; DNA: TGTGCCAGCAGCTTCCTTCCCGGGACTACTGAGACCCAGTACTTC
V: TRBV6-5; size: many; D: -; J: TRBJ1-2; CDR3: CASSYSWGKSGGYTF; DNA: TGTGCCAGCAGTTACTCGTGGGGGAAGTCTGGTGGCTACACCTTC
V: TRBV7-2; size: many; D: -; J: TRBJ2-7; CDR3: CASSLRIPGSSYEQYF; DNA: TGTGCCAGCAGCTTACGGATACCGGGCAGCTCCTACGAGCAGTACTTC
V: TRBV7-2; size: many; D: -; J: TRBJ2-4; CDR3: CASSLGVAGNENIQYF; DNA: TGTGCCAGCAGCTTAGGGGTGGCGGGGAATGAAAACATTCAGTACTTC
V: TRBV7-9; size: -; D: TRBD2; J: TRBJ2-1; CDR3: CASSSPLGSGGEHEQFF; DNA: TGTGCCAGCAGCTCCCCTCTTGGGAGCGGGGGGGAGCATGAGCAGTTCTTC
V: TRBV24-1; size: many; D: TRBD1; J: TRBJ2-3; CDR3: CATSTDRYTDTQYF; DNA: TGTGCCACCAGTACGGACAGGTACACAGATACGCAGTATTTT
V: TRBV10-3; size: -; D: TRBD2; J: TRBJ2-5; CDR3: CAISRGLDKETQYF; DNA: TGTGCCATCAGTAGGGGACTAGATAAAGAGACCCAGTACTTC
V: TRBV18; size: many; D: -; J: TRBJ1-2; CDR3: CASSPDRAWVNYGYTF; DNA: TGTGCCAGCTCACCGGACCGGGCCTGGGTTAACTATGGCTACACCTTC
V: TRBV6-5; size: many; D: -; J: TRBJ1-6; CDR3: CASSYREGKALHF; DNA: TGTGCCAGCAGTTACCGTGAGGGGAAGGCCCTCCACTTT
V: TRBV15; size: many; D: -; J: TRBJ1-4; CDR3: CATSTWTEKLFF; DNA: TGTGCCACCAGCACATGGACCGAAAAACTGTTTTTT
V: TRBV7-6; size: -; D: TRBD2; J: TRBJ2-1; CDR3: CASGGGTYNEQFF; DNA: TGTGCCAGCGGGGGGGGGACCTACAATGAGCAGTTCTTC
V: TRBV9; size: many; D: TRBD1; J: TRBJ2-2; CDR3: CASSRTRDRGSGELFF; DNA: TGTGCCAGCAGCCGCACCCGGGACAGGGGAAGCGGGGAGCTGTTTTTT
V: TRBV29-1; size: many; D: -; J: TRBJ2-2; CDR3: CSVRQGNTGELFF; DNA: TGCAGCGTTCGCCAGGGGAACACCGGGGAGCTGTTTTTT
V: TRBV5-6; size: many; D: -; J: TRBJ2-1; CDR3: CASSFLRAYNEQFF; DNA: TGTGCCAGCAGCTTTCTACGGGCCTACAATGAGCAGTTCTTC
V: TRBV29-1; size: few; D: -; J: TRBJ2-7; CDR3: CSVSSGTYEQYF; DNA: TGCAGCGTTTCTTCCGGGACTTACGAGCAGTACTTC
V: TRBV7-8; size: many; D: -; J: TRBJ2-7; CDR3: CASSPGGGIPYEQYF; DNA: TGTGCCAGCAGCCCCGGAGGGGGGATACCCTACGAGCAGTACTTC
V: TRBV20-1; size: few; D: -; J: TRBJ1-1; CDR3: CSAPISGWGTEAFF; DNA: TGCAGTGCGCCGATCTCAGGGTGGGGCACTGAAGCTTTCTTT
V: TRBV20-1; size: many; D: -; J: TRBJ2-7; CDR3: CSAREGFEQYF; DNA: TGCAGTGCTAGAGAAGGGTTCGAGCAGTACTTC
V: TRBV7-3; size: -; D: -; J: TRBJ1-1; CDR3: CASSLTFGSPGDTEAFF; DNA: TGTGCCAGCAGCTTAACGTTTGGCTCCCCCGGGGACACTGAAGCTTTCTTT
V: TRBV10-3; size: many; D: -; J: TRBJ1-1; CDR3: CAIKRDLMNTEAFF; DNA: TGTGCCATCAAGCGAGACCTCATGAACACTGAAGCTTTCTTT
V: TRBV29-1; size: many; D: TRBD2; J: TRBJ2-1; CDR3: CSVPTSGGAYNEQFF; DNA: TGCAGCGTGCCGACTAGCGGGGGGGCCTACAATGAGCAGTTCTTC
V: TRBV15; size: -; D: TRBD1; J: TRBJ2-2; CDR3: CATSVSGTANTGELFF; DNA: TGTGCCACCAGCGTCTCCGGGACAGCCAACACCGGGGAGCTGTTTTTT
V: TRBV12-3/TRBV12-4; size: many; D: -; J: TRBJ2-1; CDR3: CASTGSVDNEQFF; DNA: TGTGCCAGCACGGGGTCGGTGGACAATGAGCAGTTCTTC
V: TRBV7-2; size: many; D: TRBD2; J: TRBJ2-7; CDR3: CASSLSGNFYEQYF; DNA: TGTGCCAGCAGCCTTAGCGGGAACTTTTACGAGCAGTACTTC
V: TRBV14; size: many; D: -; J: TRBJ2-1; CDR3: CASSHDARGAYNEQFF; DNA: TGTGCCAGCAGCCACGATGCAAGGGGAGCCTACAATGAGCAGTTCTTC
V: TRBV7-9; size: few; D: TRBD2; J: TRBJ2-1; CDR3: CASSSTSGRRNEQFF; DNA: TGTGCCAGCAGCTCGACTAGCGGGAGACGCAATGAGCAGTTCTTC
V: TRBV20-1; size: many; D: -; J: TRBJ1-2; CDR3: CSARDLRDMYYGYTF; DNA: TGCAGTGCTAGAGATCTCCGGGACATGTACTATGGCTACACCTTC
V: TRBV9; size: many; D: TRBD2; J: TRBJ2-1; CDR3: CASSVAGGPLYEQFF; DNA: TGTGCCAGCAGCGTAGCGGGAGGGCCTCTGTATGAGCAGTTCTTC